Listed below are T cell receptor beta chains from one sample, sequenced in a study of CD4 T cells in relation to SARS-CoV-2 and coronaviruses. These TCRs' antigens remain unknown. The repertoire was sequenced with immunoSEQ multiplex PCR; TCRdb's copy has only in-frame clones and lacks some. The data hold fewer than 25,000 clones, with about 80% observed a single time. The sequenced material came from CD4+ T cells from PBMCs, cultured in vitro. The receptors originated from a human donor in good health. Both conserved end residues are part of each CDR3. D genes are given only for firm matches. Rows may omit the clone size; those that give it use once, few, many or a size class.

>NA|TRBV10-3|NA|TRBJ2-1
TGTGCCATCAGTGAACCCCCCGGGGTGGACAATGAGCAGTTCTTC
CAISEPPGVDNEQFF
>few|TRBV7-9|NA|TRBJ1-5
TGTGCCAGCAGCACTGTAGAGCAGCCCCAGCATTTT
CASSTVEQPQHF
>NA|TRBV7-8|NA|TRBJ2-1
TGTGCCAGCAGCTTAGCGGGAGGTAATATCAAAGGGGAGCAGTTCTTC
CASSLAGGNIKGEQFF
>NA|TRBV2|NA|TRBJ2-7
TGTGCCAGCAGTGTCCAGGGACCACTTTCTGTCTACGAGCAGTACTTC
CASSVQGPLSVYEQYF
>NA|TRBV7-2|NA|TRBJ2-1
TGTGCCAGCAGCGCCCGTGGGGGCGGGTACTCCTACAATGAGCAGTTCTTC
CASSARGGGYSYNEQFF
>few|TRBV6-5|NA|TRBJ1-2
TGTGCCAGGAGGATATCCAACTATGGCTACACCTTC
CARRISNYGYTF
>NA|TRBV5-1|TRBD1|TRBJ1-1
TGCGCCAGCAGGGTCCGGGACAGGAGCTTGAACACTGAAGCTTTCTTT
CASRVRDRSLNTEAFF
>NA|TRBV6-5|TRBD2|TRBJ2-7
TGTGCCAGCAGTAGGACTAGCGGGAGGCACGAGCAGTACTTC
CASSRTSGRHEQYF
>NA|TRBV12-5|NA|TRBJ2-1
TGTGCTAGTGGTTTGGTACTAGGGCGGGACTCCTACAATGAGCAGTTCTTC
CASGLVLGRDSYNEQFF
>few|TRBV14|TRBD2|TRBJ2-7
TGTGCCAGCAGCCAAGATAATGCAGCGGGAGAAGGCGAGCAGTACTTC
CASSQDNAAGEGEQYF
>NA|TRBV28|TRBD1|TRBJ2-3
TGTGCCAGCAGTCCCAGACAGGGAGATATAGATACGCAGTATTTT
CASSPRQGDIDTQYF
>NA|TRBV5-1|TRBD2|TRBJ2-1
TGCGCCAGCAGCTTGGGAGCGGGGGGCTCCTACAATGAGCAGTTCTTC
CASSLGAGGSYNEQFF
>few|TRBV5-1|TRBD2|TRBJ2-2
TGCGCCAGCAGCTTAACTAGCGGGAACACCGGGGAGCTGTTTTTT
CASSLTSGNTGELFF
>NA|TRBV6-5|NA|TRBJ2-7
TGTGCCAGCAGTTCCTCTCTCGTCGGTGGAGGCTACGAGCAGTACTTC
CASSSSLVGGGYEQYF
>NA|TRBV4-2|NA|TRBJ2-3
TGTGCCAGCAGCCAAGATTGGTATGGACAGCGAAGCACAGATACGCAGTATTTT
CASSQDWYGQRSTDTQYF
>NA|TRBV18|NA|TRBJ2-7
TGTGCCAGCTCACCACTTGGGGAGAGCTCCTACGAGCAGTACTTC
CASSPLGESSYEQYF
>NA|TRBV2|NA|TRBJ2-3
TGTGCCAGCAGTGAAATTGGCGGGATGAGCACAGATACGCAGTATTTT
CASSEIGGMSTDTQYF
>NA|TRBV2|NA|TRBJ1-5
TGTGCCAGCAGAGGCCCCGACAGGAATCAGCCCCAGCATTTT
CASRGPDRNQPQHF
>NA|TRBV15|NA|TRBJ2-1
TGTGCCACCAGTCCGGGACAGATCTCCCTAGCGAGGATGCATGAGCAGTTCTTC
CATSPGQISLARMHEQFF
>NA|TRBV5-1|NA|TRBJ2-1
TGCGCCAGCAGCTGGTCGACTAGTGGTGAGCAGTTCTTC
CASSWSTSGEQFF
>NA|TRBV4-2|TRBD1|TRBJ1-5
TGTGCCAGCAGCCAATCCGGGACAGCCGATCAGCCCCAGCATTTT
CASSQSGTADQPQHF
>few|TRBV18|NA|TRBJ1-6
TGTGCCAGCTCACTCGGACGGGATAATTCACCCCTCCACTTT
CASSLGRDNSPLHF
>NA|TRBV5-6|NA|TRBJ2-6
TGTGCCAGCAGCCCGGGTAGCTCTGGGGCCAACGTCCTGACTTTC
CASSPGSSGANVLTF
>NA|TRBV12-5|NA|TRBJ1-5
TGTGCTAGTGGTTTGGTACAACTCGGGAGGGCGGACTACAATCAGCCCCAGCATTTT
CASGLVQLGRADYNQPQHF
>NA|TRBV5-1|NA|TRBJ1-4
TGCGCCAGCAGCTTGGTCGGAAGAGGTCCGAATGAAAAACTGTTTTTT
CASSLVGRGPNEKLFF
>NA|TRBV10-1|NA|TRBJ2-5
TGCGCCAGCAGTGAGACGGGCGCGGAGACCCAGTACTTC
CASSETGAETQYF
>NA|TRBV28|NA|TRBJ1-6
TGTGCCAGCAGTTTCGCCAGTGTCGCTTATTCACCCCTCCACTTT
CASSFASVAYSPLHF
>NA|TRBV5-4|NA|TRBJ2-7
TGTGCCAGCAGCGGCGGACCCAGTACCAGAGAGCAGTACTTC
CASSGGPSTREQYF
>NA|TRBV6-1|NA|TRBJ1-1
TGTGCCAGCAGTGAAGCTAGGGCCGGACGGAACACTGAAGCTTTCTTT
CASSEARAGRNTEAFF